Listed here is a single T cell receptor beta chain. Its target is not known. This entry comes from a study of OX40 agonist ivuxolimab in advanced cancers. As for the study in general: Three patients, one with hepatocellular carcinoma and two with cutaneous melanoma, achieved partial responses.

Study results and limitations: At 0.1 to 3.0 mg/kg, CD4+ and CD8+ blood T cells expanded clonally by week 6. Low clonal expansion, among the lowest seen, marked partial responders at 0.1-3.0 mg/kg.

CDR3 length: 13 amino acids. V was shortened by 1 base and J by 4 bases, with 8 bases between the two germline ends. Germline-derived CDR1 and CDR2 are SQVTM and ANQGSEA. TCRdb keeps only in-frame clones here, not all; method: immunoSEQ multiplex PCR. The table has tens of thousands of clones, approximately 90% seen once; the top ten hold 40% to 55%. The starting material was CD4+ or CD8+ T cells sorted from blood, obtained in a trial of the OX40 agonist ivuxolimab. The chain combines TRBV29-1 with TRBJ2-1, with D uncertain. The source is an adult with an advanced solid tumor such as melanoma, head and neck, liver or kidney cancer. Written as DNA, the CDR3 is TGCAGCGTTGAAGTGACCATATACAATGAGCAGTTCTTC. Protein: CSVEVTIYNEQFF.